The 13 T cell receptor beta chains below were found in one sample sequenced in a study of CD8+ T cells in alopecia areata. cDNA serving as the sequencing template came from extracted, reverse transcribed RNA. Method: immunoSEQ multiplex PCR; TCRdb's copy keeps in-frame clones and lacks some. Of over 150,000 clones in the sample, approximately 60% were seen once. The treatment is: oral pan-JAK inhibitor, 5-10 mg twice daily. The sample here was CD4+ T cells sorted from blood, taken at week 4, from a patient treated with tofacitinib. The receptor source for this set is a human donor with alopecia areata.

The chain recombines TRBV30 with TRBJ1-2; D is possibly TRBD1 (6 bases). CDR3 length: 15 residues. Germline loops: CDR1 GTSNPN, CDR2 SVGIG (reference sequence). The V gene lost 2 bases and the J gene lost 1 base, with 14 bases spanning the gap. The CDR3 DNA is TGTGCCTGGAGTACAGGGAAGGGGTTTAACTATGGCTACACCTTC. This codes for CAWSTGKGFNYGYTF.

The chain uses TRBV7-2 and TRBJ2-1, with 11 positions matching TRBD2. Trimming cost V 5 bases and J 5 bases; bases outside gene matches: 8. Germline V gene lookup returns CDR1 SGHTA and CDR2 FQGNSA. The CDR3 has 16 residues. This CDR3 is CASSPVAGGFNNEQFF. In DNA form, the CDR3 reads TGTGCCAGCAGCCCCGTAGCGGGAGGGTTTAACAATGAGCAGTTCTTC.

This chain uses TRBV5-6 with TRBJ1-4; 7 nucleotides align to TRBD1. Germline V lookup: CDR1 SGHDT, CDR2 YYEEEE. The CDR3 has 15 amino acids. V lost 4 bases to trimming and J lost 5 bases; unmatched junction nucleotides: 8. The CDR3 here is CASSGTGQPNEKLFF. Written as DNA, the CDR3 is TGTGCCAGCAGCGGTACGGGACAGCCGAATGAAAAACTGTTTTTT.

The rearrangement joins TRBV4-1 to TRBJ1-5; D gene ambiguous. The V gene's germline CDR1 is MGHRA and CDR2 YSYEKL. The CDR3 extends over 16 amino acids. The V and J ends lost 4 bases and 2 bases respectively, with 15 bases between them. The DNA of the CDR3 is TGCGCCAGCAGCCGCGGCATAACCTCCGGCAATCAGCCCCAGCATTTT. Amino acid sequence: CASSRGITSGNQPQHF.

J is TRBJ2-7 and V is TRBV4-1, with 16 nucleotides matching TRBD2. Per germline, CDR1 MGHRA and CDR2 YSYEKL. The CDR3 sequence is 17 residues long. V shed 5 bases, J shed 7 bases, and the junction held 11 bases outside the gene matches. This chain's CDR3 is CASSNSSGTSGREEQYF. CDR3 coding DNA: TGCGCCAGCAGCAACTCCTCCGGGACTAGCGGGAGGGAGGAGCAGTACTTC.

The chain is built from TRBV9 and TRBJ2-6; D is possibly TRBD2 (5 bases). Trimming left V 7 bases short and J 0 bases short, with 17 bases between. The length of the CDR3 is 17 residues. Per the germline V gene, CDR1 is SGDLS and CDR2 is YYNGEE. The CDR3 is CASCQEDGYSGANVLTF. CDR3 DNA: TGTGCCAGCTGCCAGGAGGACGGTTACTCTGGGGCCAACGTCCTGACTTTC.

V usage is TRBV7-8 and J usage is TRBJ2-1, with TRBD1 matching 7 bases. Germline assignment: CDR1 SGHVS and CDR2 FQNEAQ. The CDR3 runs to 15 residues. V shed 4 bases and J 2 bases; nucleotides not matched to a gene: 5. CDR3 nucleotide sequence: TGTGCCAGCAGCTCACACAGGGGACCCTACAATGAGCAGTTCTTC. It translates to CASSSHRGPYNEQFF.

This chain connects TRBV29-1 to TRBJ1-2; perhaps TRBD1 as D (6 bases). The germline V and J ends were trimmed by 4 bases and 2 bases, with 8 bases remaining between them. CDR3 length: 12 amino acids. Germline CDR1 SQVTM, CDR2 ANQGSEA. This chain's CDR3 is CSVVDSNYGYTF. The CDR3 nucleotides are TGCAGCGTTGTGGACAGCAACTATGGCTACACCTTC. Drawing the rest from reference TRBV29-1 and TRBJ1-2, the complete variable domain is SAVISQKPSRDICQRGTSLTIQCQVDSQVTMMFWYRQQPGQSLTLIATANQGSEATYESGFVIDKFPISRPNLTFSTLTVSNMSPEDSSIYLCSVVDSNYGYTFGSGTRLTVV.

This clone has more than one count but fewer than ten. The chain has TRBV30 and TRBJ1-1; D is undetermined. In germline, CDR1 is GTSNPN, CDR2 SVGIG (reference sequence). Trimming took 3 bases from V and 8 from J, leaving 10 bases between them. CDR3 length: 11 residues. The CDR3 spells CAWSGRREAFF. CDR3 DNA: TGTGCCTGGAGCGGCCGAAGGGAAGCTTTCTTT.

This chain links TRBV18 with TRBJ2-2; unclear D gene. The V and J ends lost 2 bases and 4 bases respectively, with 2 bases between them. CDR3 length equals 12 residues. Germline V gives CDR1 KGHSH, CDR2 LQKENI. The CDR3 DNA is TGTGCCAGCTCACCAGCCACCGGGGAGCTGTTTTTT. Protein sequence: CASSPATGELFF.

V is TRBV27 and J is TRBJ2-7; tentative D call: TRBD2 (6 bases). V lost 5 bases and J lost 4, with 15 bases in between. CDR1 is MNHEY, CDR2 SMNVEV, per germline (reference sequence). CDR3 size: 14 residues. CDR3 DNA sequence: TGTGCCAGCAGTCCCGCCGGGAGAACATACGAGCAGTACTTC. Translated, it gives CASSPAGRTYEQYF.

There are a few counts of this clone. Distinct nucleotide sequences in the sample also encode this CDR3. The chain is built from TRBV18 and TRBJ2-5; D is perhaps TRBD2 (5 bases). Trimming left V 3 bases short and J 4 bases short, with 6 bases between. The CDR3 covers 12 residues. The germline V gene encodes CDR1 KGHSH and CDR2 LQKENI. The CDR3 nucleotides are TGTGCCAGCTCACCCGGAGGAGAGACCCAGTACTTC. As protein: CASSPGGETQYF.

The V and J genes are TRBV29-1 and TRBJ2-2; TRBD2 might be the D (5 bases). Trimming took off 8 bases at V and 0 bases at J, with 19 bases between the two ends. From germline, CDR1 is SQVTM and CDR2 ANQGSEA. This CDR3 has 16 amino acids. The CDR3 is CSPRTRGPPNTGELFF. CDR3 nucleotides: TGCAGCCCCAGAACCCGCGGGCCCCCGAACACCGGGGAGCTGTTTTTT.